The source of this TCR beta chain is a study of shared clonotypes between healthy human individuals. Study-wide findings and caveats: Sequencing of the sorted subsets was shown by rarefaction to be incomplete despite large depth.

Comment on this clone: The target antigen is unknown. This CDR3 is also generated by other DNA sequences in the sample.

Measured with immunoSEQ multiplex PCR; TCRdb has only the in-frame clones, and not every one. Of some 2,500,000 clones in the sample, 92% are singletons; the top ten hold 0.3% to 0.45%. There were only Caucasian adults among the donors, and all lived in Nashville, Tennessee. Division of CD4+ cells produced a CD45RA+ naive subset and a CD45RA-negative memory subset. This TCR was sampled from a man younger than 30 in good health. Some clones in this sample may be carry-over from other donors' samples. Sequenced sample: naive CD4+ T cells from PBMCs. The subset: CD45RA+ positively selected.

The CDR3 DNA reads as TGTGCCAGCTCCCGGGCGCGGGGCACAGATACGCAGTATTTT. Protein: CASSRARGTDTQYF. The rearrangement links TRBV18 to TRBJ2-3, with a weak D call TRBD2 (5 bases). This CDR3 is 14 amino acids long. CDR1 and CDR2 (germline): KGHSH, LQKENI. V dropped 6 bases and J dropped 1 base, with 11 bases sitting between them. Full variable domain (missing parts from reference TRBV18 and TRBJ2-3): NAGVMQNPRHLVRRRGQEARLRCSPMKGHSHVYWYRQLPEEGLKFMVYLQKENIIDESGMPKERFSAEFPKEGPSILRIQQVVRGDSAAYFCASSRARGTDTQYFGPGTRLTVL.